A single sample gave rise to the 18 T cell receptor beta chains below, sequenced in a study of blood T cell repertoires in COVID-19. The data were produced by immunoSEQ multiplex PCR, yet TCRdb's version contains in-frame clones alone and is incomplete. The sample gives about 110,000 clones, more than 75% of which show up once; 2% to 2.5% is in the top ten. The specimen was peripheral blood. The receptors derive from a human donor in a cohort sampled during active COVID-19.

This clone occurred a few times. The genes are TRBV11-2 and TRBJ2-5; no definite D call. Germline V gives CDR1 SGHAT, CDR2 FQNNGV. V dropped 0 bases and J dropped 10 bases, with 18 bases sitting between them. The CDR3 is made up of 15 amino acids. The CDR3 protein is CASSLDKPYERNQYF. CDR3 nucleotides: TGTGCCAGCAGCTTAGATAAGCCGTATGAGAGAAACCAGTACTTC.

The chain is built from TRBV28 and TRBJ1-6; weak D call: TRBD1 (6 bases). The CDR3 has 13 residues. CDR1 is MDHEN, CDR2 SYDVKM, per germline. V lost 5 bases, J lost 12 bases, and 14 bases lay in between. The CDR3 region is CASSLSKTGPLHF. As DNA, the CDR3 is TGTGCCAGCAGTCTCTCTAAGACAGGACCCCTCCACTTT.

The chain links TRBV14 to TRBJ1-2; 9 nucleotides agree with TRBD1. The CDR3 runs 16 residues. Germline CDR1 is SGHDN and CDR2 is FVKESK. With V trimmed by 0 bases and J by 7 bases, 9 bases remained unmatched. The CDR3 nucleotides are TGTGCCAGCAGCCAAGATCGAAGACAGGGGGATGTTGGCTACACCTTC. Its translation is CASSQDRRQGDVGYTF.

This chain uses TRBV5-1 with TRBJ2-7; 8 bases map to TRBD2. V trimming: 1 base; J trimming: 2 bases; junction bases outside the gene matches: 2. This CDR3 comprises 14 residues. CDR1 and CDR2 from the germline V gene are SGHRS and YFSETQ. This CDR3 is CASSLTGGAYEQYF. CDR3 bases: TGCGCCAGCAGCTTGACGGGAGGGGCCTACGAGCAGTACTTC.

This rearrangement joins TRBV5-1 to TRBJ2-1, with TRBD2 matching over 7 bases. This CDR3 spans 13 amino acids. V gave up 5 bases and J gave up 8 bases; unmatched junction bases: 7. Germline assignment: CDR1 SGHRS and CDR2 YFSETQ. In DNA, the CDR3 is TGCGCCAGCAGTCTGACTAGCTTCCATGAGCAGTTCTTC. It translates to CASSLTSFHEQFF.

The chain combines TRBV6-1 with TRBJ2-5; possibly TRBD1 for D (6 bases). The length of the CDR3 is 15 residues. V was shortened by 2 bases and J by 7 bases, with 17 bases between the two germline ends. Looked up from germline, CDR1 is MNHNS and CDR2 is SASEGT. The CDR3 spells CASSEMTGGYVTQYF. Here the CDR3 DNA reads TGTGCCAGCAGTGAAATGACAGGAGGATATGTGACCCAGTACTTC.

The genes are TRBV4-1 and TRBJ2-3; the match to TRBD2 covers 8 bases. Germline V lookup: CDR1 MGHRA, CDR2 YSYEKL. After removal of 0 bases from V and 3 bases from J, the junction contained 8 bases not matched to a gene. There are 17 residues in the CDR3. The CDR3 protein is CASSQEARGGLTDTQYF. The CDR3 nucleotides read TGCGCCAGCAGCCAAGAAGCCCGGGGGGGCTTGACAGATACGCAGTATTTT.

Here the CDR3 reads CASRKGVGEKLFF. The CDR3, as DNA: TGTGCCAGCAGGAAAGGGGTTGGGGAAAAACTGTTTTTT. This chain joins TRBV6-5 and TRBJ1-4, with a tentative D call TRBD1 (5 bases). Germline V lookup: CDR1 MNHEY, CDR2 SVGAGI. CDR3 length equals 13 residues. The germline V and J ends were trimmed by 6 bases and 8 bases, with 13 bases remaining between them.

This clone was picked up a small number of times. V gene TRBV7-6 combines with J gene TRBJ2-2, with 10 bases fitting TRBD2. This CDR3 has 17 residues. V dropped 0 bases and J dropped 4; count of bases not matched to a gene: 5. CDR1 and CDR2 from the germline V gene are SGHVS and FNYEAQ. The CDR3 here is CASSLAPSGGATGELFF. The CDR3 DNA is TGTGCCAGCAGCTTAGCGCCAAGCGGGGGGGCCACCGGGGAGCTGTTTTTT.

Concerning this clone: Relative to the germline gene, one junction end is altered; a read error may explain this. The genes are TRBV4-3 and TRBJ2-3, with TRBD2 identical over 11 bases. CDR1 and CDR2 (germline): LGHNA, YSLEER. This CDR3 spans 20 amino acids. Here the CDR3 DNA reads TGCGCCAGCAGCGAAGAGATAGGACTAGCGGGCCCAAGGAGCACAGATACGCAGTATTTT. Translation: CASSEEIGLAGPRSTDTQYF.

This sequence joins TRBV19 and TRBJ2-7, with D possibly TRBD2 on 5 matching bases. This CDR3 region has 13 residues. Germline lookup yields CDR1 LNHDA and CDR2 SQIVND (reference sequence). The V end was cut by 7 bases, the J end by 0 bases, with 10 bases between. The CDR3 DNA sequence: TGTGCCAGTATGAGGGCGAACTCCTACGAGCAGTACTTC. Protein product: CASMRANSYEQYF.

The chain couples TRBV27 to TRBJ2-3, with a tentative D call TRBD2 (5 bases). This CDR3 spans 13 amino acids. In germline, CDR1 is MNHEY, CDR2 SMNVEV (reference sequence). Trimming removed 5 bases at V and 6 bases at J, with 12 bases between. This CDR3 is CASSLGGQDTQYF. CDR3 coding DNA: TGTGCCAGCAGTCTAGGCGGGCAGGATACGCAGTATTTT.

V gene TRBV19 combines with J gene TRBJ1-1, with TRBD1 identical over 7 bases. Germline V CDR1 and CDR2: LNHDA, SQIVND (reference sequence). Trimming removed 10 bases from V and 0 bases from J; junction bases left unmatched: 17. CDR3 length equals 17 residues. The CDR3 bases are TGTGCCACCGACTTCGGGTCCGTAGGGGGCATGAACACTGAAGCTTTCTTT. As protein: CATDFGSVGGMNTEAFF.

V is TRBV5-8 and J is TRBJ2-3; tentatively, D is TRBD2 (5 bases). Trimming left V 3 bases short and J 6 bases short, with 14 bases between. CDR3 size: 14 residues. In germline, CDR1 is SGHTS, CDR2 YDEGEE. The CDR3 protein is CASSSRASQDTQYF. The CDR3 nucleotides read TGTGCCAGCAGCTCGAGGGCTAGTCAGGATACGCAGTATTTT.

This rearrangement joins TRBV4-3 to TRBJ1-2, with unresolved D. This CDR3 is 14 amino acids long. Trimming shortened V by 6 bases and J by 10 bases, and 21 bases separated the two germline ends. Germline V gives CDR1 LGHNA, CDR2 YSLEER. The CDR3 spells CASSTETAGRDYTF. The CDR3, as DNA: TGCGCCAGCAGTACAGAGACCGCGGGCCGTGACTACACCTTC.

This chain links TRBV2 with TRBJ1-4; D is perhaps TRBD1 (6 bases). Trimming shortened V by 4 bases and J by 10 bases, and 10 bases separated the two germline ends. The germline gives CDR1 SNHLY, CDR2 FYNNEI. The CDR3 has 12 amino acids. The CDR3 DNA reads TGTGCCAGCAGTGCGACAGGAGGAAAACTGTTTTTT. Its protein product is CASSATGGKLFF. The full variable domain, completed using reference TRBV2 and TRBJ1-4, is EPEVTQTPSHQVTQMGQEVILRCVPISNHLYFYWYRQILGQKVEFLVSFYNNEISEKSEIFDDQFSVERPDGSNFTLKIRSTKLEDSAMYFCASSATGGKLFFGSGTQLSVL.

The CDR3 here is CASRGTGLGYTF. DNA of the CDR3: TGTGCCAGCAGGGGGACAGGTCTTGGCTACACCTTC. The V call is TRBV2, the J call TRBJ1-2; TRBD1 matches at 8 bases. This CDR3 is 12 amino acids long. The V gene end was trimmed by 6 bases and the J gene end by 7 bases; junction bases not matched to a gene: 4. The V gene's germline CDR1 is SNHLY and CDR2 FYNNEI.

The J gene is TRBJ2-1, the V gene TRBV6-1; TRBD2 matches 11 bases. V trimming: 1 base; J trimming: 5 bases; junction bases outside the gene matches: 7. The CDR3 sequence is 17 residues long. From germline, CDR1 is MNHNS and CDR2 SASEGT. CDR3 protein: CASSEGPLAGGNNEQFF. The CDR3 DNA reads TGTGCCAGCAGTGAAGGTCCCCTAGCGGGAGGAAACAATGAGCAGTTCTTC.